This T cell receptor beta chain was documented in a study of T cell repertoires in cytomegalovirus infection. The wider study: Used in the study were CMV epitopes, some recently identified and HLA-C-restricted, others well-studied and HLA-B-restricted. Signatures in public TCR beta sequences pointed to both CMV infection and matching HLA type.

TCRdb recomputed calls from the reads with MiXCR, one row per CDR3 protein. The sample has just under 500,000 distinct CDR3 sequences; roughly 34% are singletons. Notes on this clonotype: Its cognate antigen is unknown.

Notes on the study in general: Adding up the frequency of public TCR beta families identified people who carried CMV plus the relevant HLA. Dominant in the ex vivo response were TCR beta clonotypes restricted by HLA-C and specific for CMV.

Trimming removed 5 bases from V and 5 bases from J, with 13 bases in between. Germline V gives CDR1 MNHEY, CDR2 SVGEGT. CDR3 length: 14 residues. The origin of this receptor is a human donor in good health (CMV status not recorded). Some clones in this sample may be carry-over from other donors' samples. J is TRBJ1-5 and V is TRBV6-2 or TRBV6-3; possibly TRBD1 for D (6 bases). The sequencing used cultured PBMCs, collected from culture after CMV antigen stimulation. CDR3 sequence: CASSNRQADQPQHF. In DNA form, the CDR3 reads TGTGCCAGCAGTAACCGACAGGCGGATCAGCCCCAGCATTTT.